Following are 24 T cell receptor beta chains from one sample sequenced in a study of shared clonotypes between healthy human individuals. The repertoire was sequenced with immunoSEQ multiplex PCR; TCRdb's copy has only in-frame clones and lacks some. The table lists millions of clones, 85% to 95% of them singletons. Sequenced material: naive CD4+ T cells sorted from blood. Indicated subset: CD45RA+ positively selected. All receptors come from a man in his late teens or twenties in good health.

To note about this clone: Other DNA sequences in this specimen translate into the identical CDR3. The J gene is TRBJ2-7, the V gene TRBV6-6; D perhaps matches TRBD2 (5 bases). Germline V gene sequence: CDR1 MNHNY, CDR2 SVGAGI (reference sequence). The CDR3 is 12 amino acids. Trimming removed 0 bases from V and 5 bases from J, with 5 bases in between. The CDR3 sequence: CASSYSRDEQYF. In nucleotides, the CDR3 is TGTGCCAGCAGTTACTCGAGGGACGAGCAGTACTTC.

J is TRBJ2-3 and V is TRBV5-4; 8 nucleotides align to TRBD2. CDR1 and CDR2 (germline): SGHNT, YYREEE (reference sequence). The CDR3 sequence is 16 residues long. After removal of 2 bases from V and 6 bases from J, the junction contained 11 bases not matched to a gene. The DNA of the CDR3 is TGTGCCAGCAGCTTAACCGCGGGACTAGGGGGTGATACGCAGTATTTT. Amino acid sequence: CASSLTAGLGGDTQYF.

This rearrangement joins TRBV27 to TRBJ1-1; 9 positions agree with TRBD1. V shed 9 bases and J 10 bases; nucleotides not matched to a gene: 9. In germline, CDR1 is MNHEY, CDR2 SMNVEV (reference sequence). The CDR3 consists of 12 residues. CDR3: CARMRTGEGAFF. CDR3 in DNA: TGTGCCAGAATGAGGACAGGGGAGGGAGCTTTCTTT.

In its sample, this clone was seen once. The rearrangement uses TRBV19 and TRBJ1-1; 9 nucleotides align to TRBD1. Germline V gives CDR1 LNHDA, CDR2 SQIVND (reference sequence). The length of the CDR3 is 14 residues. Trimming cost V 6 bases and J 1 base; bases outside gene matches: 3. The CDR3 spells CASSQQGANTEAFF. CDR3 coding DNA: TGTGCCAGTAGCCAACAGGGGGCGAACACTGAAGCTTTCTTT.

This clone is a singleton in its sample. The chain carries TRBV4-1 and TRBJ2-1; D is unclear. The CDR3 has 15 amino acids. CDR1 and CDR2 from the germline V gene are MGHRA and YSYEKL. Trimming stripped 0 bases from V and 8 bases from J, with 14 bases between. The CDR3 DNA follows: TGCGCCAGCAGCCAAGATCCCGCAAACGCCTATGAGCAGTTCTTC. Its protein product is CASSQDPANAYEQFF.

CDR3: CASRHRGRGGDPVTDTQYF. Here the CDR3 DNA reads TGTGCCAGCAGACATAGGGGCAGAGGGGGGGACCCAGTCACAGATACGCAGTATTTT. The rearrangement joins TRBV27 to TRBJ2-3, with D possibly TRBD2 on 7 matching bases. V dropped 6 bases and J dropped 2 bases, with 27 bases sitting between them. Germline V gives CDR1 MNHEY, CDR2 SMNVEV (reference sequence). This CDR3 has 19 amino acids.

The CDR3 DNA reads as TGTGCCAGTTCTACCCAGGGGACCTATGGCTACACCTTC. Its protein product is CASSTQGTYGYTF. The V call is TRBV28, the J call TRBJ1-2; D is possibly TRBD1 (6 bases). Deletions cut 9 bases from V and 4 bases from J, with 15 bases between. This CDR3 contains 13 residues. Germline V CDR1 and CDR2: MDHEN, SYDVKM.

The rearrangement uses TRBV14 and TRBJ2-1; D is ambiguous. The CDR3 totals 11 residues. The germline V gene has CDR1 SGHDN and CDR2 FVKESK. V lost 5 bases and J 6 bases, leaving 5 bases between the germline ends. Here the CDR3 reads CASSTRNEQFF. The CDR3 nucleotides are TGTGCCAGCAGCACCCGCAATGAGCAGTTCTTC.

This chain connects TRBV28 to TRBJ1-2; D gene ambiguous. The CDR3 sequence is 14 residues long. The ends were cut back, 7 bases at V and 4 bases at J, with 16 bases in the middle. The germline CDR1 and CDR2 sequences are MDHEN and SYDVKM. The CDR3 coding sequence is TGTGCCAGCACCGAAGGATTAGGATTCTATGGCTACACCTTC. It codes for CASTEGLGFYGYTF.

The chain couples TRBV6-4 to TRBJ2-1, with TRBD1 identical over 8 bases. J gave up 15 bases and V 3 bases, and 4 bases lay outside the gene matches. Germline V lookup: CDR1 MRHNA, CDR2 SNTAGT. The CDR3 totals 11 residues. CDR3 in DNA: TGTGCCAGCAGTGATGGACAGGGACCGTTCTTC. Its translation is CASSDGQGPFF.

This chain joins TRBV19 and TRBJ2-1; 9 bases line up with TRBD1. V lost 4 bases, J lost 7 bases, and 5 bases stayed unmatched. CDR3 size: 14 residues. The germline V gene has CDR1 LNHDA and CDR2 SQIVND (reference sequence). The CDR3 sequence is CASSTWDRENEQFF. In DNA form, the CDR3 reads TGTGCCAGTAGTACTTGGGACAGGGAGAATGAGCAGTTCTTC. The whole variable domain, remainder taken from reference TRBV19 and TRBJ2-1, is DGGITQSPKYLFRKEGQNVTLSCEQNLNHDAMYWYRQDPGQGLRLIYYSQIVNDFQKGDIAEGYSVSREKKESFPLTVTSAQKNPTAFYLCASSTWDRENEQFFGPGTRLTVL.

This chain uses TRBV10-3 with TRBJ1-5, with D possibly matching TRBD1 (5 bases). V lost 3 bases to trimming and J lost 6 bases, with 9 bases between them. The germline V gene encodes CDR1 ENHRY and CDR2 SYGVKD. This CDR3 contains 13 residues. The CDR3 DNA sequence: TGTGCCATCAGTGACCCAGACAGTCAGCCCCAGCATTTT. Translation: CAISDPDSQPQHF.

The chain couples TRBV4-1 to TRBJ2-5; a weak D match, TRBD2 (6 bases). The CDR3 consists of 16 residues. Trimming took 4 bases from V and 2 from J, leaving 17 bases between them. Germline-derived CDR1 and CDR2 are MGHRA and YSYEKL. The CDR3 spells CASSPEGKRVQETQYF. The CDR3 DNA reads as TGCGCCAGCAGCCCCGAGGGGAAGCGGGTGCAAGAGACCCAGTACTTC.

The rearrangement joins TRBV15 to TRBJ2-5; D might be TRBD2 (5 bases). Germline-derived CDR1 and CDR2 are LNHNV and YYDKDF (reference sequence). The ends were cut back, 8 bases at V and 2 bases at J, with 12 bases in the middle. The CDR3 runs 13 residues. CDR3 region: CATAGGNQETQYF. The CDR3, as DNA: TGTGCCACCGCCGGAGGCAATCAAGAGACCCAGTACTTC.

The chain joins TRBV6-5 to TRBJ1-1, with D possibly matching TRBD1 (5 bases). The CDR3 covers 13 residues. V lost 0 bases to trimming and J lost 6 bases, with 8 bases between them. Germline assignment: CDR1 MNHEY and CDR2 SVGAGI. CDR3 amino acids: CASSYSKGSEAFF. Written as DNA, the CDR3 is TGTGCCAGCAGTTACTCGAAGGGGTCTGAAGCTTTCTTT.

Points on this clone: The sample carries other DNA sequences with the same CDR3. The V gene is TRBV10-3, the J gene TRBJ1-1; D may be TRBD1 (5 bases). V was clipped by 9 bases and J by 4 bases, with 9 bases between them. The CDR3 contains 11 residues. Per the germline V gene, CDR1 is ENHRY and CDR2 is SYGVKD. Here the CDR3 reads CAISQGTEAFF. The CDR3, as DNA: TGTGCCATTAGTCAGGGCACTGAAGCTTTCTTT.

CDR3 sequence reads: CASSIKGQDYYGYTF. The CDR3 nucleotides read TGTGCCAGTAGTATAAAGGGACAGGACTACTATGGCTACACCTTC. The chain is built from TRBV19 and TRBJ1-2, with 8 bases identical to TRBD1. In germline, CDR1 is LNHDA, CDR2 SQIVND (reference sequence). The CDR3 has 15 amino acids. Trimming took 2 bases from V and 3 from J; bases not matched to a gene: 5.

Worth noting for this clone: The same CDR3 also results from other DNA sequences found in this sample. The chain employs TRBV6-5 and TRBJ2-7, with D possibly TRBD1 on 6 matching bases. The V gene lost 1 base and the J gene lost 3 bases, with 7 bases spanning the gap. This CDR3 spans 13 amino acids. CDR1 and CDR2 (germline): MNHEY, SVGAGI. The CDR3 reads CASSYLQGYEQYF. CDR3 nucleotide sequence: TGTGCCAGCAGTTACTTACAGGGCTACGAGCAGTACTTC.

The chain couples TRBV10-1 to TRBJ2-1, with 9 bases lining up with TRBD2. Germline loops: CDR1 WNHNN, CDR2 SYGVQD (reference sequence). This CDR3 spans 15 amino acids. V lost 4 bases and J lost 4; bases outside the gene matches: 5. This CDR3 reads CASSGRLAGYNEQFF. CDR3 nucleotide sequence: TGCGCCAGCAGTGGGCGGCTAGCGGGGTACAATGAGCAGTTCTTC.

The chain has TRBV7-2 and TRBJ2-5; 11 nucleotides align to TRBD1. Germline V gene data show CDR1 as SGHTA and CDR2 as FQGNSA. V shed 6 bases, J shed 7 bases, and the junction held 4 bases outside the gene matches. This CDR3 is built from 13 residues. CDR3 sequence reads: CASSSGTGGTQYF. CDR3 nucleotide sequence: TGTGCCAGCAGTTCCGGGACAGGGGGGACCCAGTACTTC.

The gene calls are TRBV19 and TRBJ1-2; 9 bases agree with TRBD1. V was clipped by 7 bases and J by 8 bases; unmatched bases: 14. Germline V lookup: CDR1 LNHDA, CDR2 SQIVND (reference sequence). The CDR3 covers 15 residues. For the CDR3, the DNA is TGTGCCAGTACTTTAACAAGGACAGGGGCGAGAGGCTACACCTTC. Translated, it gives CASTLTRTGARGYTF.

CDR3 region: CASSYGRLGGNSPLHF. The CDR3 DNA follows: TGTGCCAGCAGCTACGGTCGGCTGGGGGGGAATTCACCCCTCCACTTT. The chain uses TRBV5-4 and TRBJ1-6, with D tentatively TRBD1 (5 bases). Germline CDR1 reads SGHNT; CDR2 reads YYREEE (reference sequence). Trimming removed 3 bases at V and 7 bases at J, with 17 bases between. The CDR3 is 16 amino acids.

The CDR3 sequence is CASGDRGGHIQYF. The CDR3 nucleotides are TGTGCCAGCGGAGACAGGGGCGGGCACATTCAGTACTTC. The V call is TRBV13, the J call TRBJ2-4, with TRBD1 matching over 8 bases. Trimming at V came to 8 bases and at J to 8 bases, leaving 8 bases not matched to a gene. Germline CDR1 is PRHDT and CDR2 is FYEKMQ (reference sequence). This CDR3 contains 13 residues.

Remarks on this clone: The same CDR3 can be traced to other DNA sequences in this sample. J is TRBJ2-3 and V is TRBV10-1; 11 nucleotides match TRBD2. Germline values: CDR1 WNHNN, CDR2 SYGVQD (reference sequence). V lost 4 bases to trimming and J lost 1 base; unmatched junction nucleotides: 1. The CDR3 runs to 15 residues. The CDR3: CASSGGLAGTDTQYF. The DNA of the CDR3 is TGCGCCAGCAGTGGGGGACTAGCGGGCACAGATACGCAGTATTTT.